These T cell receptor beta chains were read from a single sample in a study of T cell changes during pregnancy in multiple sclerosis. Generated by immunoSEQ multiplex PCR, the TCRdb table keeps only in-frame clones and is missing some. The sample lists about 50,000 clones; around 90% were seen once. The material sequenced was CD4+ T cells from peripheral blood mononuclear cells, taken after pregnancy. The source of these receptors is a female donor with multiple sclerosis, enrolled in a pregnancy study. Both conserved end residues are part of each CDR3. Each record gives: D gene, J gene, clone size, V gene, CDR3 length, CDR3 protein, CDR3 DNA. A D gene is named only where the DNA matches it firmly. Size tells how often a clone was seen (once, few, many) or the class of an expanded clone, and some rows leave it out.

D gene: TRBD2
J gene: TRBJ2-1
clone size: .
V gene: TRBV6-5
CDR3 length: 16
CDR3 protein: CASSYWGGSSYNEQFF
CDR3 DNA: TGTGCCAGCAGTTACTGGGGGGGGAGCTCCTACAATGAGCAGTTCTTC

D gene: TRBD1
J gene: TRBJ1-2
clone size: .
V gene: TRBV5-4
CDR3 length: 19
CDR3 protein: CASSLANRVGTDPNYGYTF
CDR3 DNA: TGTGCCAGCAGCTTGGCCAATAGGGTAGGGACAGACCCAAACTATGGCTACACCTTC

D gene: TRBD2
J gene: TRBJ2-5
clone size: .
V gene: TRBV4-2
CDR3 length: 17
CDR3 protein: CASSPRTSGRGKETQYF
CDR3 DNA: TGTGCCAGCAGCCCCCGGACTAGCGGGAGGGGTAAAGAGACCCAGTACTTC

D gene: .
J gene: TRBJ2-7
clone size: .
V gene: TRBV4-1
CDR3 length: 15
CDR3 protein: CASSQVGAGRHEQYF
CDR3 DNA: TGCGCCAGCAGCCAAGTTGGGGCAGGGCGCCACGAGCAGTACTTC

D gene: .
J gene: TRBJ1-1
clone size: .
V gene: TRBV19
CDR3 length: 15
CDR3 protein: CASSLFTQPGTEAFF
CDR3 DNA: TGTGCCAGTAGTCTTTTCACGCAGCCGGGCACTGAAGCTTTCTTT

D gene: TRBD1
J gene: TRBJ2-4
clone size: .
V gene: TRBV28
CDR3 length: 15
CDR3 protein: CASALGGATKNIQYF
CDR3 DNA: TGTGCCAGCGCTCTAGGGGGCGCTACCAAAAACATTCAGTACTTC

D gene: TRBD1
J gene: TRBJ1-5
clone size: .
V gene: TRBV6-1
CDR3 length: 14
CDR3 protein: CASRMTGGNQPQHF
CDR3 DNA: TGTGCCAGCAGGATGACAGGGGGCAATCAGCCCCAGCATTTT

D gene: TRBD1
J gene: TRBJ1-2
clone size: .
V gene: TRBV5-1
CDR3 length: 13
CDR3 protein: CASTGDRAYGYTF
CDR3 DNA: TGCGCCAGCACCGGTGACAGGGCATACGGCTACACCTTC

D gene: .
J gene: TRBJ1-5
clone size: .
V gene: TRBV18
CDR3 length: 15
CDR3 protein: CASSRTGFQGQPQHF
CDR3 DNA: TGTGCCAGCTCACGAACAGGGTTTCAGGGACAGCCCCAGCATTTT

D gene: TRBD2
J gene: TRBJ2-3
clone size: once
V gene: TRBV4-2
CDR3 length: 16
CDR3 protein: CASSQDLTGGVNTQYF
CDR3 DNA: TGTGCCAGCAGCCAAGATCTAACGGGAGGGGTGAATACGCAGTATTTT

D gene: .
J gene: TRBJ1-5
clone size: once
V gene: TRBV28
CDR3 length: 16
CDR3 protein: CASNPPRGRSNQPQHF
CDR3 DNA: TGTGCCAGCAACCCACCCAGGGGCCGTAGCAATCAGCCCCAGCATTTT

D gene: .
J gene: TRBJ2-1
clone size: .
V gene: TRBV19
CDR3 length: 14
CDR3 protein: CASSSTSSYNEQFF
CDR3 DNA: TGTGCCAGTAGTAGTACCAGCTCCTACAATGAGCAGTTCTTC

D gene: .
J gene: TRBJ1-1
clone size: .
V gene: TRBV2
CDR3 length: 13
CDR3 protein: CASTPTANTEAFF
CDR3 DNA: TGTGCCAGCACCCCGACAGCGAACACTGAAGCTTTCTTT

D gene: TRBD2
J gene: TRBJ2-1
clone size: .
V gene: TRBV15
CDR3 length: 17
CDR3 protein: CATSRDSGTSGINEQFF
CDR3 DNA: TGTGCCACCAGCAGAGACTCTGGGACTAGCGGGATCAATGAGCAGTTCTTC

D gene: TRBD1
J gene: TRBJ2-4
clone size: few
V gene: TRBV30
CDR3 length: 17
CDR3 protein: CAWSVKGTGLAKNIQYF
CDR3 DNA: TGTGCCTGGAGTGTAAAGGGGACAGGACTAGCCAAAAACATTCAGTACTTC

D gene: TRBD2
J gene: TRBJ2-3
clone size: .
V gene: TRBV9
CDR3 length: 17
CDR3 protein: CASSVGITGGESDTQYF
CDR3 DNA: TGTGCCAGCAGCGTAGGGATAACGGGAGGTGAATCAGATACGCAGTATTTT

D gene: TRBD2
J gene: TRBJ2-3
clone size: .
V gene: TRBV5-6
CDR3 length: 16
CDR3 protein: CASSSTLAGHTDTQYF
CDR3 DNA: TGTGCCAGCAGCTCAACACTAGCGGGGCACACAGATACGCAGTATTTT

D gene: .
J gene: TRBJ2-7
clone size: .
V gene: TRBV7-2
CDR3 length: 14
CDR3 protein: CASSLARPGYEQYF
CDR3 DNA: TGTGCCAGCAGCTTAGCGAGGCCAGGGTACGAGCAGTACTTC

D gene: TRBD2
J gene: TRBJ2-5
clone size: .
V gene: TRBV2
CDR3 length: 15
CDR3 protein: CASELVGGGKETQYF
CDR3 DNA: TGTGCCAGCGAGTTAGTCGGCGGGGGGAAGGAGACCCAGTACTTC

D gene: TRBD1
J gene: TRBJ1-2
clone size: .
V gene: TRBV5-5
CDR3 length: 17
CDR3 protein: CASSPRGQGARRYGYTF
CDR3 DNA: TGTGCCAGCAGCCCCCGCGGACAGGGGGCGCGTCGCTATGGCTACACCTTC

D gene: TRBD1
J gene: TRBJ2-3
clone size: .
V gene: TRBV6-5
CDR3 length: 14
CDR3 protein: CASRTGAYTDTQYF
CDR3 DNA: TGTGCCAGCAGGACAGGGGCGTACACAGATACGCAGTATTTT

D gene: .
J gene: TRBJ2-7
clone size: .
V gene: TRBV6-5
CDR3 length: 14
CDR3 protein: CASSYQVEGSEQYF
CDR3 DNA: TGTGCCAGCAGTTACCAGGTTGAGGGTTCGGAGCAGTACTTC

D gene: TRBD2
J gene: TRBJ2-7
clone size: once
V gene: TRBV7-9
CDR3 length: 15
CDR3 protein: CASSLLAGIGTEQYF
CDR3 DNA: TGTGCCAGCAGCTTACTAGCGGGCATCGGTACGGAGCAGTACTTC

D gene: TRBD1
J gene: TRBJ2-1
clone size: few
V gene: TRBV6-1
CDR3 length: 15
CDR3 protein: CASSETGGGYNEQFF
CDR3 DNA: TGTGCCAGCAGTGAGACAGGGGGAGGATACAATGAGCAGTTCTTC

D gene: TRBD1
J gene: TRBJ2-7
clone size: .
V gene: TRBV6-1
CDR3 length: 14
CDR3 protein: CASINLQGAGEQYF
CDR3 DNA: TGTGCCAGCATTAATCTTCAGGGGGCGGGCGAGCAGTACTTC

D gene: TRBD2
J gene: TRBJ2-3
clone size: .
V gene: TRBV7-9
CDR3 length: 18
CDR3 protein: CASSFRLAGPRDTDTQYF
CDR3 DNA: TGTGCCAGCAGCTTCCGACTAGCGGGCCCTCGGGACACAGATACGCAGTATTTT

D gene: .
J gene: TRBJ2-4
clone size: .
V gene: TRBV7-9
CDR3 length: 14
CDR3 protein: CASSLRGSKNIQYF
CDR3 DNA: TGTGCCAGCAGCTTAAGGGGATCCAAAAACATTCAGTACTTC

D gene: .
J gene: TRBJ1-1
clone size: .
V gene: TRBV7-8
CDR3 length: 14
CDR3 protein: CASSLGTGNTEAFF
CDR3 DNA: TGTGCCAGCAGCTTAGGCACAGGGAACACTGAAGCTTTCTTT

D gene: TRBD2
J gene: TRBJ2-2
clone size: .
V gene: TRBV2
CDR3 length: 16
CDR3 protein: CASSLAGGRSGGELFF
CDR3 DNA: TGTGCCAGCAGTCTAGCGGGAGGGCGGTCGGGCGGGGAGCTGTTTTTT

D gene: .
J gene: TRBJ1-1
clone size: once
V gene: TRBV6-1
CDR3 length: 14
CDR3 protein: CASQKGQWNTEAFF
CDR3 DNA: TGTGCCAGTCAAAAAGGACAGTGGAACACTGAAGCTTTCTTT

D gene: .
J gene: TRBJ2-5
clone size: .
V gene: TRBV4-2
CDR3 length: 15
CDR3 protein: CASSSRWGSEETQYF
CDR3 DNA: TGTGCCAGCAGCTCCCGGTGGGGCTCCGAAGAGACCCAGTACTTC

D gene: .
J gene: TRBJ1-1
clone size: once
V gene: TRBV30
CDR3 length: 15
CDR3 protein: CAWSVWGGGNTEAFF
CDR3 DNA: TGTGCCTGGAGTGTATGGGGGGGTGGGAACACTGAAGCTTTCTTT

D gene: TRBD1
J gene: TRBJ1-2
clone size: once
V gene: TRBV6-1
CDR3 length: 15
CDR3 protein: CASTRVEGALYGYTF
CDR3 DNA: TGTGCCAGCACCCGAGTGGAGGGGGCTCTATATGGCTACACCTTC

D gene: TRBD2
J gene: TRBJ2-3
clone size: .
V gene: TRBV4-2
CDR3 length: 19
CDR3 protein: CASSHFVGSGSPPVDTQYF
CDR3 DNA: TGTGCCAGCAGCCACTTTGTTGGGAGCGGGAGTCCCCCCGTAGATACGCAGTATTTT

D gene: TRBD1
J gene: TRBJ2-6
clone size: once
V gene: TRBV9
CDR3 length: 18
CDR3 protein: CASSPGTGGNAGANVLTF
CDR3 DNA: TGTGCCAGCAGCCCGGGGACAGGGGGAAACGCTGGGGCCAACGTCCTGACTTTC

D gene: .
J gene: TRBJ1-1
clone size: .
V gene: TRBV7-9
CDR3 length: 13
CDR3 protein: CASSLATTTEAFF
CDR3 DNA: TGTGCCAGCAGCTTAGCCACGACAACTGAAGCTTTCTTT

D gene: .
J gene: TRBJ2-7
clone size: .
V gene: TRBV7-8
CDR3 length: 13
CDR3 protein: CASSRGLSYEQYF
CDR3 DNA: TGTGCCAGCAGCCGGGGGTTATCCTACGAGCAGTACTTC

D gene: TRBD2
J gene: TRBJ2-5
clone size: .
V gene: TRBV2
CDR3 length: 15
CDR3 protein: CASRDLRSGKKTQYF
CDR3 DNA: TGTGCCAGCAGGGACTTGAGAAGCGGGAAGAAGACCCAGTACTTC

D gene: .
J gene: TRBJ1-1
clone size: .
V gene: TRBV28
CDR3 length: 15
CDR3 protein: CASSPRTALGTEAFF
CDR3 DNA: TGTGCCAGCAGTCCCAGGACAGCCTTAGGTACTGAAGCTTTCTTT

D gene: .
J gene: TRBJ2-7
clone size: .
V gene: TRBV29-1
CDR3 length: 12
CDR3 protein: CSVDTGPYEQYF
CDR3 DNA: TGCAGCGTTGACACAGGACCCTACGAGCAGTACTTC

D gene: TRBD1
J gene: TRBJ2-2
clone size: .
V gene: TRBV4-1
CDR3 length: 16
CDR3 protein: CASSQGTGVSTGELFF
CDR3 DNA: TGCGCCAGCAGCCAGGGGACAGGGGTAAGCACCGGGGAGCTGTTTTTT

D gene: .
J gene: TRBJ2-1
clone size: .
V gene: TRBV18
CDR3 length: 15
CDR3 protein: CASTPQRAGDNEQFF
CDR3 DNA: TGTGCCAGCACCCCCCAGCGGGCCGGGGACAATGAGCAGTTCTTC

D gene: TRBD1
J gene: TRBJ2-4
clone size: .
V gene: TRBV30
CDR3 length: 13
CDR3 protein: CAWGTGGRNIQYF
CDR3 DNA: TGTGCCTGGGGGACAGGGGGGAGAAACATTCAGTACTTC

D gene: .
J gene: TRBJ1-2
clone size: .
V gene: TRBV6-1
CDR3 length: 17
CDR3 protein: CASSEAMILLPNYGYTF
CDR3 DNA: TGTGCCAGCAGTGAGGCAATGATCCTGCTCCCTAACTATGGCTACACCTTC

D gene: .
J gene: TRBJ1-1
clone size: .
V gene: TRBV29-1
CDR3 length: 12
CDR3 protein: CSVRQQNTEAFF
CDR3 DNA: TGCAGCGTTAGACAGCAGAACACTGAAGCTTTCTTT